This entry is about one T cell receptor beta chain. Its antigen remains unidentified. Within the sample, other DNA sequences also encode this same CDR3. The PCR was carried out with 60 Vbeta primers and 13 Jbeta primers. TCRdb keeps only in-frame clones here, not all; method: immunoSEQ multiplex PCR. The data contain about 140,000 clones, approximately 73% of them singletons. This sample is part of a study of cytomegalovirus exposure and HLA in healthy donors. Study-level findings and limits: When the data were analyzed later, several of the most significant clusters appeared to be linked to common viral pathogens.

Germline CDR1 is SNHLY and CDR2 is FYNNEI. Trimming cost V 8 bases and J 4 bases; bases outside gene matches: 18. This CDR3 comprises 18 residues. The chain recombines TRBV2 with TRBJ2-7; 12 positions match TRBD2. This TCR was sampled from a woman aged 40-49 years in good health and CMV-seronegative. The material sequenced was PBMCs. CDR3 nucleotide sequence: TGTGCCAGCCTTACGAGGACTAGCGGGGACCTAGTGGGTTACGAGCAGTACTTC. Its translation is CASLTRTSGDLVGYEQYF.